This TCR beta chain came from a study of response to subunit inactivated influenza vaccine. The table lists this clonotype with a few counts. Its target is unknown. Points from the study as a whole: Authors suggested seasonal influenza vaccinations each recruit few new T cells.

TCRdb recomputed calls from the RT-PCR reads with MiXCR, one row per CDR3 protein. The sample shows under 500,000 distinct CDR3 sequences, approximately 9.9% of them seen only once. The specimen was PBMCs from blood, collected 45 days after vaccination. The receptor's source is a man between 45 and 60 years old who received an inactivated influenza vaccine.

The CDR3 sequence: CASSRPGSGNTIYF. DNA for the CDR3: TGTGCCAGCAGTCGCCCGGGCTCTGGAAACACCATATATTTT. The rearrangement joins TRBV7-2 to TRBJ1-3; no firm D call. Looked up from germline, CDR1 is SGHTA and CDR2 is FQGNSA. The CDR3 length is 14 residues. V was cut by 6 bases and J by 0 bases, with 9 bases left in between.